This T cell receptor (beta chain) was recorded in a study of blood T cell repertoires in COVID-19. Across the whole study: Donors in the United States, Italy and Spain gave samples during acute or convalescent COVID-19. PBMCs, B-cell-depleted T cells, or T cells provided the cDNA or gDNA that made up the material.

It was during active infection that Seattle patients were enrolled and then longitudinally followed. In the authors' workflow: It was from reference gene primer amplification that nucleated cell counts were estimated. The data were produced by immunoSEQ multiplex PCR, yet TCRdb's version contains in-frame clones alone and is incomplete. Clone size and V and J calls were adopted from that table, with D and trimming inferred from the DNA. This table holds almost 200,000 clones, 70% to 90% found once. The CDR3 is made up of 14 amino acids. Per germline, CDR1 MNHNS and CDR2 SASEGT. Deletions cut 2 bases from V and 3 bases from J, with 11 bases between.

The sequence was obtained from a man in his 60s with COVID-19, enrolled during active disease. V usage is TRBV6-1 and J usage is TRBJ2-7; possibly TRBD1 for D (6 bases). Sequenced: peripheral blood. This CDR3 is CASSESQGNYEQYF. DNA for the CDR3: TGTGCCAGCAGTGAATCCCAGGGGAACTACGAGCAGTACTTC.